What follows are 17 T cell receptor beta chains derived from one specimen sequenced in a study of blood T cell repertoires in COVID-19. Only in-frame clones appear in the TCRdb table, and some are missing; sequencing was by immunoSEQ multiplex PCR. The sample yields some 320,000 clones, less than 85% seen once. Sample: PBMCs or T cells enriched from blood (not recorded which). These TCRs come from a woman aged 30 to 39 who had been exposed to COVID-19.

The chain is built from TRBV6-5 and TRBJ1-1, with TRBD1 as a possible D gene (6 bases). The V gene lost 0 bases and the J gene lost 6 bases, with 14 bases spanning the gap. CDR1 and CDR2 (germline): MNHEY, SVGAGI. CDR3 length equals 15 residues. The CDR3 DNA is TGTGCCAGCAGTTACTCATTCACAGGGCCGGCTGAAGCTTTCTTT. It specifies CASSYSFTGPAEAFF.

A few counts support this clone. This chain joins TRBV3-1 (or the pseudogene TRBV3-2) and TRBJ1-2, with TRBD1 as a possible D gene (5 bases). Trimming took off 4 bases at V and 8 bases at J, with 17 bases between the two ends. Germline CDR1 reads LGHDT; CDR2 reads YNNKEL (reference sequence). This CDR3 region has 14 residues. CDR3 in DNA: TGTGCCAGCAGCCCCTCGTTTGACGGGGGGGGCTACACCTTC. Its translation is CASSPSFDGGGYTF.

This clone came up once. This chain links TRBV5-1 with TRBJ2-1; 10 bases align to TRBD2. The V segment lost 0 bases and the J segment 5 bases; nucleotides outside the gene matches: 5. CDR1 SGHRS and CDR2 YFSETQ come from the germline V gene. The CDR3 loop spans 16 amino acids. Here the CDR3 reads CASSLGAGGINNEQFF. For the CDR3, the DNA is TGCGCCAGCAGCTTGGGAGCGGGAGGGATAAACAATGAGCAGTTCTTC.

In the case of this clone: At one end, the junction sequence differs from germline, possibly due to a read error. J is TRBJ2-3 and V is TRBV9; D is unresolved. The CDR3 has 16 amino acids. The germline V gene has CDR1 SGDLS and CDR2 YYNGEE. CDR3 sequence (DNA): TGTGCCAGCACCGTATCCCACAGTGTGGGCACAGATACGCAGTATTTT. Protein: CASTVSHSVGTDTQYF.

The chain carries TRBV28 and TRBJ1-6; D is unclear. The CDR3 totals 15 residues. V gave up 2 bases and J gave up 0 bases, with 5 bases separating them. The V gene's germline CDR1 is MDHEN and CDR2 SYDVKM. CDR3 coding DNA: TGTGCCAGCAGTTTAACTAGCTCCTATAATTCACCCCTCCACTTT. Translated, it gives CASSLTSSYNSPLHF.

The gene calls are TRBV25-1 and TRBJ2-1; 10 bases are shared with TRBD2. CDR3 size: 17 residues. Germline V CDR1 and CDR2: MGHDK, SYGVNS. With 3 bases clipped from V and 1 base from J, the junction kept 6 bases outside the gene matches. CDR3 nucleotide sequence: TGTGCCAGCAGTGACCCCCTAGCGGGAGATTCCTACAATGAGCAGTTCTTC. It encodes CASSDPLAGDSYNEQFF.

The CDR3 is CASSFETGGRETQYF. The CDR3 nucleotides read TGTGCCAGCAGTTTTGAGACAGGGGGCCGGGAGACCCAGTACTTC. The V and J genes are TRBV28 and TRBJ2-5; 10 nucleotides line up with TRBD1. J lost 5 bases, V lost 3 bases, and 6 bases had no gene match. Germline lookup yields CDR1 MDHEN and CDR2 SYDVKM. The CDR3 extends over 15 amino acids.

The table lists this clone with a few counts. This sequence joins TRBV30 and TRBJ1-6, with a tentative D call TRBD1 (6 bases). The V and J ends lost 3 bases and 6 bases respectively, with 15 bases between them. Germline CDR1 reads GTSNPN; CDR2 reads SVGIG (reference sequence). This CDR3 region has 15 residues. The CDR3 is CAWRPRGGGNSPLHF. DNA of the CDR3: TGTGCCTGGAGACCTAGGGGGGGTGGTAATTCACCCCTCCACTTT.

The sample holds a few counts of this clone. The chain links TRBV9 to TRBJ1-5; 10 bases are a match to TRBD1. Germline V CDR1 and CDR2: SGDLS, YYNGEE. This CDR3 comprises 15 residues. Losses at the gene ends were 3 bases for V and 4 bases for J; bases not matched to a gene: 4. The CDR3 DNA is TGTGCCAGCAGCGAGGGACAGGGGTTAAATCAGCCCCAGCATTTT. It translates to CASSEGQGLNQPQHF.

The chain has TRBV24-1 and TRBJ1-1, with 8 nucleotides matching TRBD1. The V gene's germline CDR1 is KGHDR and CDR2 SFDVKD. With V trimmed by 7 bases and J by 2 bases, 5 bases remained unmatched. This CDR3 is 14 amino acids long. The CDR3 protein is CATRTGQGNTEAFF. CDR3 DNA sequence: TGTGCCACCAGGACCGGACAGGGAAACACTGAAGCTTTCTTT.

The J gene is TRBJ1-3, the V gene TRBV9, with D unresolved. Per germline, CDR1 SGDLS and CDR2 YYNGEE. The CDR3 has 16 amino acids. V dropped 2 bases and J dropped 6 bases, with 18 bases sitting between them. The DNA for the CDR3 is TGTGCCAGCAGCGTGGGCTACGGGAAATCATTAAACACCATATATTTT. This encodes CASSVGYGKSLNTIYF.

As DNA, the CDR3 is TGTGCCAGCTCACCGATGGACTCTAACTATGGCTACACCTTC. It is translated as CASSPMDSNYGYTF. V is TRBV18 and J is TRBJ1-2; no definite D call. Germline CDR1 KGHSH, CDR2 LQKENI. V lost 3 bases, J lost 0 bases, and 8 bases lay in between. The CDR3 consists of 14 residues.

The CDR3 DNA sequence: TGTGCAAGTCGCTTAGCCTGGGTACGAGTGGGAGAAAACACCATATATTTT. Translation: CASRLAWVRVGENTIYF. The genes are TRBV12-2 and TRBJ1-3. TRBV12-2 is recorded as a pseudogene. The CDR3 contains 17 residues.

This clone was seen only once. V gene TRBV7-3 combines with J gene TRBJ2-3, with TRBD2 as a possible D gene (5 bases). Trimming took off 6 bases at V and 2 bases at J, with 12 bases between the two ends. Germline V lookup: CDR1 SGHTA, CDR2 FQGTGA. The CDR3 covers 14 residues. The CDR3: CASRSDGVTDTQYF. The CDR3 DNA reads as TGTGCCAGCAGGTCGGACGGGGTCACAGATACGCAGTATTTT.

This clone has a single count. The CDR3 reads CASSQKGTGELFF. CDR3 nucleotides: TGTGCCAGCAGTCAAAAGGGGACCGGGGAGCTGTTTTTT. The gene calls are TRBV7-9 and TRBJ2-2; D perhaps matches TRBD1 (5 bases). The germline V gene has CDR1 SEHNR and CDR2 FQNEAQ (reference sequence). V lost 6 bases and J lost 5, with 10 bases in between. CDR3 length equals 13 residues.

Here the CDR3 reads CASSRDIGQPQHF. In DNA form, the CDR3 reads TGTGCCAGCAGCAGGGACATCGGTCAGCCCCAGCATTTT. V usage is TRBV5-6 and J usage is TRBJ1-5; D might be TRBD1 (6 bases). Germline values: CDR1 SGHDT, CDR2 YYEEEE. The CDR3 spans 13 residues. The germline V and J ends were trimmed by 4 bases and 6 bases, with 11 bases remaining between them.

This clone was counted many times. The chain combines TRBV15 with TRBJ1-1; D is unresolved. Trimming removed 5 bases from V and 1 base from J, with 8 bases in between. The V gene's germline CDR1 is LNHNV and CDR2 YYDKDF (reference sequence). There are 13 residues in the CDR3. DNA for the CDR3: TGTGCCACCAGCGGCGGAGAGAACACTGAAGCTTTCTTT. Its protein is CATSGGENTEAFF.